This is a list of T cell receptor beta chains from one sample in a study of regulatory T cells in long-lasting Graves disease. TCRdb re-called the multiplex PCR reads through MiXCR, storing one row per CDR3 protein. The repertoire holds hundreds of thousands of distinct CDR3 sequences, with under 25% as singletons. The sample here was peripheral blood mononuclear cells (PBMCs), taken when the disease was refractory, from a patient treated with antithyroid drugs. The receptors shown here come from a female donor with Graves disease. CDR3s include the opening cysteine and the closing phenylalanine or tryptophan. D genes are given only for firm matches. Clone size is not always given. Where it is, it says once, few, many or a class for expanded clones.

d_call	v_call	j_call	clone_size	cdr3_nt	cdr3_aa
TRBD2	TRBV7-9	TRBJ2-7	-	TGTGCCAGCAGCTGGGTGGGACTAGCGGGAAACGAGCAGTACTTC	CASSWVGLAGNEQYF
-	TRBV19	TRBJ2-5	-	TGTGCCAGTAGTGTCGGGAGCCGGGAGACCCAGTACTTC	CASSVGSRETQYF
-	TRBV12-3/TRBV12-4	TRBJ2-7	many	TGTGCCAGCAGTCAAGTGGGGGGACTGGGGCGAGGGGAGCAGTACTTC	CASSQVGGLGRGEQYF
-	TRBV19	TRBJ1-1	-	TGTGCCCTCGGGGGTATAGGGACTGAAGCTTTCTTT	CALGGIGTEAFF
TRBD2	TRBV28	TRBJ2-7	many	TGTGCCAGCAGTTTAGGGAAAGCGGGACGGGATCTCTACGAGCAGTACTTC	CASSLGKAGRDLYEQYF
-	TRBV20-1	TRBJ2-5	many	TGCAGTGCTGGGGAATCCGGAGAACCCCAAGAGACCCAGTACTTC	CSAGESGEPQETQYF
-	TRBV6-1	TRBJ1-4	many	TGTGCCAGCAGCACCGACGGGTCTTCTAATGAAAAACTGTTTTTT	CASSTDGSSNEKLFF
-	TRBV29-1	TRBJ2-2	-	TGCAGCGTTGAAGCCTTGGGTACAGGGAACACCGGGGAGCTGTTTTTT	CSVEALGTGNTGELFF
-	TRBV19	TRBJ1-1	few	TGTGCCAGTAGTATGGCACTGAACACTGAAGCTTTCTTT	CASSMALNTEAFF
TRBD2	TRBV6-2/TRBV6-3	TRBJ2-1	-	TGTGCCAGCAGTTTGGCAGCGGGAGGGAGGAATGAGCAGTTCTTC	CASSLAAGGRNEQFF
-	TRBV7-2	TRBJ2-2	-	TGTGCCAGCCTTAGGGGAAGGGTTGGCACCGGGGAGCTGTTTTTT	CASLRGRVGTGELFF
-	TRBV20-1	TRBJ1-6	-	TGCAGTGCAGCATCTGTCGAACAAAGTAATTCACCCCTCCACTTT	CSAASVEQSNSPLHF
TRBD1	TRBV6-1	TRBJ1-1	many	TGTGCCAGCACCTTCTCCGGGACAGAAGAAGCTTTCTTT	CASTFSGTEEAFF
TRBD2	TRBV2	TRBJ2-7	many	TGTGCCAGCGGGACTAGCGGGTCCCTTAGCTCCTACGAGCAGTACTTC	CASGTSGSLSSYEQYF
-	TRBV5-1	TRBJ2-2	-	TGCGCCAGCAACCCCTCAGGGATCACCGGGGAGCTGTTTTTT	CASNPSGITGELFF
TRBD1	TRBV9	TRBJ2-5	-	TGTGCCAGCAGCGGGACACAGGGGGCGGAGGGAGAGACCCAGTACTTC	CASSGTQGAEGETQYF
-	TRBV30	TRBJ1-3	many	TGTGCCTCTCAAGCTGGAAACACCATATATTTT	CASQAGNTIYF
TRBD1	TRBV28	TRBJ1-6	many	TGTGCCAGCAGTACACAGGACAGGGTGAATTCACCCCTCCACTTT	CASSTQDRVNSPLHF
-	TRBV2	TRBJ1-6	many	TGTGCCAGCAGTGGGCCGCGGGATTATCATTCACCCCTCCACTTT	CASSGPRDYHSPLHF
TRBD1	TRBV3-1	TRBJ1-1	many	TGTGCCAGCAGCCAAGTCAACAGGGGCAGTGAAGCTTTCTTT	CASSQVNRGSEAFF
-	TRBV7-9	TRBJ1-4	-	TGTGCCAGCAGCCCAGGCCAGTCTGCTTGGAAACTGTTTTTT	CASSPGQSAWKLFF
-	TRBV4-3	TRBJ2-7	-	TGCGCCAGCAGCCAAGATCTTGGGGGCCGAGGCGAGCAGTACTTC	CASSQDLGGRGEQYF
TRBD2	TRBV10-3	TRBJ2-3	-	TGTGCCATCAGGGACCCGGGACTAGCGGGATCCCGGGGAGATACGCAGTATTTT	CAIRDPGLAGSRGDTQYF
-	TRBV11-2	TRBJ1-4	many	TGTGCCAGCAGCTTACAGGGGATTAATGAAAAACTGTTTTTT	CASSLQGINEKLFF
TRBD2	TRBV19	TRBJ2-1	-	TGTGCCAGTAGTCTTTTACCGGGACTAGCGGGAGTGAGTGAGCAGTTCTTC	CASSLLPGLAGVSEQFF
-	TRBV30	TRBJ2-2	-	TGTGCCTGGAGTTGGGGGACCGGGGAGCTGTTTTTT	CAWSWGTGELFF
TRBD1	TRBV5-6	TRBJ1-2	many	TGTGCCAGCAGCACCGGGACAGCCTATGGCTACACCTTC	CASSTGTAYGYTF
-	TRBV7-6	TRBJ1-5	-	TGTGTCAGCAGCCCAGTCGACGGCAAAAATCAGCCCCAGCATTTT	CVSSPVDGKNQPQHF
-	TRBV27	TRBJ2-5	few	TGTGCCAGCAGTTTAAACACCCGAGAGACCCAGTACTTC	CASSLNTRETQYF
-	TRBV3-1	TRBJ1-4	few	TGTGCCAGCAGCCAAGATACCAGGGGAAAACTGTTTTTT	CASSQDTRGKLFF
TRBD1	TRBV6-1	TRBJ2-7	few	TGTGCCAGCAGACAGGGGCGGGAGCAGTACTTC	CASRQGREQYF
-	TRBV2	TRBJ2-6	many	TGTGCCAGCAGTCCACGACTAAGTACCGGGGCCAACGTCCTGACTTTC	CASSPRLSTGANVLTF
-	TRBV6-1	TRBJ1-4	-	TGTGCCAGCAGGAACAGGGATACGACTAATGAAAAACTGTTTTTT	CASRNRDTTNEKLFF
TRBD1	TRBV19	TRBJ2-4	few	TGTGCCAGTAGTACCCAGGACAGGGCTCCCCAACTAGCCAAAAACATTCAGTACTTC	CASSTQDRAPQLAKNIQYF
TRBD2	TRBV27	TRBJ2-2	-	TGTGCCAGCAGTATTTCCGGGACTAGCGGGAGAGCGAACACCGGGGAGCTGTTTTTT	CASSISGTSGRANTGELFF
-	TRBV7-8	TRBJ1-2	many	TGTGCCAGCAGCTTAGCGGGTCCAGGGGTGATCTCTGGCTACACCTTC	CASSLAGPGVISGYTF
-	TRBV10-2	TRBJ2-4	-	TGCGCCAGCAGTTCCTTGGGAGGCAAAAACATTCAGTACTTC	CASSSLGGKNIQYF
-	TRBV7-9	TRBJ2-2	-	TGTGCCAGCAGCTCGCCGGGACACAACACCGGGGAGCTGTTTTTT	CASSSPGHNTGELFF
TRBD2	TRBV29-1	TRBJ2-1	-	TGCAGCGTTGAAGATAGGCTAGCGGGAATAGGGAATGAGCAGTTCTTC	CSVEDRLAGIGNEQFF
TRBD1	TRBV28	TRBJ1-5	many	TGTGCCAGCAGTCCCACGGGACAGGGACAGCCCCAGCATTTT	CASSPTGQGQPQHF
-	TRBV20-1	TRBJ1-5	-	TGCAGTGTAAACAGACAGAATCAGCCCCAGCATTTT	CSVNRQNQPQHF
-	TRBV12-3/TRBV12-4	TRBJ2-7	many	TGTGCCAGCAGCCCCGGCGGGGCGAGCTCCTACGAGCAGTACTTC	CASSPGGASSYEQYF
-	TRBV29-1	TRBJ2-7	-	TGCAGCGCACTCGGGACAATCTACGAGCAGTACTTC	CSALGTIYEQYF
TRBD1	TRBV28	TRBJ1-2	many	TGTGCCAGCACCGGGACAGGAAGGGACTATGGCTACACCTTC	CASTGTGRDYGYTF
-	TRBV20-1	TRBJ2-5	-	TGCAGTGCTAGGGGGGACTCCCAAGAGACCCAGTACTTC	CSARGDSQETQYF
-	TRBV3-1	TRBJ2-5	many	TGTGCCAGCAGCCAAGTATCATACGGAAAGACCCAGTACTTC	CASSQVSYGKTQYF
TRBD1	TRBV5-5	TRBJ2-5	few	TGTGCCAGCAGCCCACCAGGGGGCGCGGAGACCCAGTACTTC	CASSPPGGAETQYF
-	TRBV13	TRBJ1-2	-	TGTGCCAGCAGCTTCTCGTACTATGGCTACACCTTC	CASSFSYYGYTF
TRBD2	TRBV30	TRBJ2-2	-	TGTGCCTGGAAACTCACAAGCGGGAGGGCCACCGGGGAGCTGTTTTTT	CAWKLTSGRATGELFF
TRBD1	TRBV28	TRBJ2-7	-	TGTGCCAGCAGATACCCGGGACAGGGTTACGAGCAGTACTTC	CASRYPGQGYEQYF
-	TRBV2	TRBJ2-2	many	TGTGCCAGCAGTGTCGGAGCGGGCACCGGGGAGCTGTTTTTT	CASSVGAGTGELFF
-	TRBV18	TRBJ2-2	-	TGTGCCAGCTCACCGCCAAAGACAGGGAACACCGGGGAGCTGTTTTTT	CASSPPKTGNTGELFF
-	TRBV30	TRBJ1-1	many	TGTGCCTGGAGTCGCGTGGGGAGCACTGAAGCTTTCTTT	CAWSRVGSTEAFF
TRBD1	TRBV5-1	TRBJ1-5	-	TGCGCCAGCAGCCCCCCGGACAGGGAGGGGGTCAATCAGCCCCAGCATTTT	CASSPPDREGVNQPQHF
-	TRBV20-1	TRBJ1-2	-	TGCAGTGCTATGACCGGGGGGATGGACTATGGCTACACCTTC	CSAMTGGMDYGYTF
TRBD1	TRBV20-1	TRBJ2-5	-	TGCAGTGCGCCTACAGGGGGTGTTTTTGGGACCCAGTACTTC	CSAPTGGVFGTQYF
TRBD2	TRBV6-2/TRBV6-3	TRBJ2-1	few	TGTGCCAGCAGTGGAGGCGGGAGGGCCAATGAGCAGTTCTTC	CASSGGGRANEQFF
-	TRBV2	TRBJ1-5	-	TGTGCCAGCAGTACTACAGCGAATCAGCCCCAGCATTTT	CASSTTANQPQHF